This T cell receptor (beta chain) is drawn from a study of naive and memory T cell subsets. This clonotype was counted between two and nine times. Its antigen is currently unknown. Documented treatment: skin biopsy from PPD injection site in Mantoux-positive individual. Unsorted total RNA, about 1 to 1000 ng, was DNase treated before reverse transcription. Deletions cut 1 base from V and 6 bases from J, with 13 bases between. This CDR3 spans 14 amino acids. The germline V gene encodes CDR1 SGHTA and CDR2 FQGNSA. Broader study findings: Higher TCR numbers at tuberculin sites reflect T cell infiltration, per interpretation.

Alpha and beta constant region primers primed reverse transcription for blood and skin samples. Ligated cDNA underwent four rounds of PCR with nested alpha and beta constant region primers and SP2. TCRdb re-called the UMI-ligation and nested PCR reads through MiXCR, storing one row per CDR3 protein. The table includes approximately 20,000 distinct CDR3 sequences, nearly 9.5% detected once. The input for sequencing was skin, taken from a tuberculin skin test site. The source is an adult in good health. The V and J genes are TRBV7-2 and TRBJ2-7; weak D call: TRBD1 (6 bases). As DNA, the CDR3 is TGTGCCAGCAGCTTAGGGGCACAGGGTTTCGAGCAGTACTTC. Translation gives CASSLGAQGFEQYF.